Each of the 28 T cell receptor beta chains below was sequenced from the same sample in a study of shared clonotypes between healthy human individuals. Sequencing used immunoSEQ multiplex PCR; TCRdb keeps in-frame clones, though not all of them. Here the sample spans approximately 2,200,000 clones, approximately 94% being singletons. As defined, naive CD8 cells were CD45RO-negative and positively selected for CCR7, with terminally differentiated effector memory CD45RA+ cells excluded. The material sequenced was naive CD8+ T cells from PBMCs. These receptors were collected from a man aged 18-30 years in good health. Some clones in this sample may be carry-over from other donors' samples.

V gene TRBV21-1 combines with J gene TRBJ2-7; TRBD1 is the table's D call and was not checked against the DNA. TRBV21-1 is designated a pseudogene. The CDR3 spans 15 residues. The CDR3 region has the DNA TGTGCCAGCAGCAAAACGACAGGGTGCGTCTACGAGCAGTACTTC. Translated, it gives CASSKTTGCVYEQYF.

This chain joins TRBV6-4 and TRBJ2-1; D uncertain. The CDR3 covers 17 residues. Germline loops: CDR1 MRHNA, CDR2 SNTAGT. Trimming cost V 5 bases and J 8 bases, with 25 bases left between them. The DNA for the CDR3 is TGTGCCAGCAGTTACGCCTCACTCAAACTGGAACCCGATGAGCAGTTCTTC. This encodes CASSYASLKLEPDEQFF.

The chain has TRBV7-9 and TRBJ2-1, with TRBD2 matching 7 bases. V shed 3 bases, J shed 0 bases, and the junction held 2 bases outside the gene matches. Per the germline V gene, CDR1 is SEHNR and CDR2 is FQNEAQ (reference sequence). There are 15 residues in the CDR3. The CDR3: CASSFGRSSYNEQFF. CDR3 DNA: TGTGCCAGCAGCTTCGGGAGGAGCTCCTACAATGAGCAGTTCTTC. The full variable domain, rest sourced from reference TRBV7-9 and TRBJ2-1, is DTGVSQNPRHKITKRGQNVTFRCDPISEHNRLYWYRQTLGQGPEFLTYFQNEAQLEKSRLLSDRFSAERPKGSFSTLEIQRTEQGDSAMYLCASSFGRSSYNEQFFGPGTRLTVL.

The CDR3 loop reads CASSQGDSYSNQPQHF. Written as DNA, the CDR3 is TGTGCCAGCAGCCAAGGCGATAGCTATAGCAATCAGCCCCAGCATTTT. The chain couples TRBV4-2 to TRBJ1-5; D not certain. This CDR3 is 16 amino acids long. Germline loops: CDR1 LGHNA, CDR2 YNFKEQ. Trimming left V 1 base short and J 0 bases short, with 10 bases between.

The chain carries TRBV19 and TRBJ2-1; TRBD1 matches 10 bases. The trim removed 2 bases at V and 0 bases at J, leaving 13 bases unmatched. There are 20 residues in the CDR3. Germline CDR1 is LNHDA and CDR2 is SQIVND (reference sequence). As DNA, the CDR3 is TGTGCCAGTAGTATATTGAGGGGACAGGGGATTACGGGCTCCTACAATGAGCAGTTCTTC. It yields the protein CASSILRGQGITGSYNEQFF.

DNA for the CDR3: TGTGCCAGCAGTCAGGGACAGGGGGCGTCAAAATATCAGCCCCAGCATTTT. Amino acid sequence: CASSQGQGASKYQPQHF. The chain carries TRBV27 and TRBJ1-5, with 12 bases identical to TRBD1. The CDR3 is 17 residues long. Germline values: CDR1 MNHEY, CDR2 SMNVEV (reference sequence). Unmatched junction bases numbered 10, after V lost 5 bases and J lost 5 bases.

A remark on this clone: The same CDR3 is also encoded by other DNA sequences in this sample. The chain couples TRBV5-1 to TRBJ1-2; 9 bases agree with TRBD1. The CDR3 sequence is 15 residues long. J gave up 2 bases and V 4 bases, and 6 bases lay outside the gene matches. Germline-derived CDR1 and CDR2 are SGHRS and YFSETQ. Here the CDR3 reads CASSPGQGVNYGYTF. Here the CDR3 DNA reads TGCGCCAGCAGCCCGGGACAGGGAGTGAACTATGGCTACACCTTC.

The chain has TRBV19 and TRBJ1-1; D is possibly TRBD1 (6 bases). V was shortened by 3 bases and J by 1 base, with 27 bases between the two germline ends. Germline-derived CDR1 and CDR2 are LNHDA and SQIVND (reference sequence). CDR3 length: 20 amino acids. CDR3 region: CASSISGGGAPPLSNTEAFF. DNA for the CDR3: TGTGCCAGTAGTATCTCAGGTGGGGGGGCCCCGCCCCTTTCGAACACTGAAGCTTTCTTT.

A remark on this clone: Distinct nucleotide sequences in the sample also encode this CDR3. V gene TRBV28 combines with J gene TRBJ1-1; D is unclear. Germline V gene data show CDR1 as MDHEN and CDR2 as SYDVKM. The CDR3 is 14 residues long. The ends were cut back, 2 bases at V and 1 base at J, with 8 bases in the middle. The CDR3 here is CASSLVGENTEAFF. The CDR3 nucleotides read TGTGCCAGCAGTTTAGTCGGAGAGAACACTGAAGCTTTCTTT.

The chain employs TRBV18 and TRBJ1-1; D is unclear. The CDR3 has 13 residues. V lost 6 bases and J 1 base, leaving 9 bases between the germline ends. Germline assignment: CDR1 KGHSH and CDR2 LQKENI. As DNA, the CDR3 is TGTGCCAGCTCGTCGGAGAGGAACACTGAAGCTTTCTTT. It is translated as CASSSERNTEAFF.

This rearrangement joins TRBV14 to TRBJ2-3; 8 nucleotides align to TRBD1. CDR1 SGHDN and CDR2 FVKESK come from the germline V gene. With 0 bases clipped from V and 2 bases from J, the junction kept 7 bases outside the gene matches. There are 17 residues in the CDR3. The CDR3 DNA sequence: TGTGCCAGCAGCCAAGACAGGGGGCCTCCAGTCACAGATACGCAGTATTTT. Its translation is CASSQDRGPPVTDTQYF. The whole variable domain, filled in from reference TRBV14 and TRBJ2-3, reads EAGVTQFPSHSVIEKGQTVTLRCDPISGHDNLYWYRRVMGKEIKFLLHFVKESKQDESGMPNNRFLAERTGGTYSTLKVQPAELEDSGVYFCASSQDRGPPVTDTQYFGPGTRLTVL.

The chain employs TRBV5-5 and TRBJ2-7, with a tentative D call TRBD1 (5 bases). The CDR3 contains 14 residues. Germline V gene lookup returns CDR1 SGHKS and CDR2 YYEKEE (reference sequence). Trimming removed 2 bases from V and 4 bases from J, with 13 bases in between. In nucleotides, the CDR3 is TGTGCCAGCAGCTTCGAGACAGACCTTTACGAGCAGTACTTC. The encoded protein is CASSFETDLYEQYF.

This rearrangement joins TRBV5-8 to TRBJ1-1; 8 nucleotides align to TRBD1. Trimming took 5 bases from V and 9 from J; bases not matched to a gene: 6. Germline lookup yields CDR1 SGHTS and CDR2 YDEGEE. The CDR3 covers 12 residues. CDR3 sequence (DNA): TGTGCCAGCAGTTACGGACAGGGTAAAGCTTTCTTT. Protein product: CASSYGQGKAFF.

The chain is built from TRBV27 and TRBJ1-5; no reliable D call. Trimming shortened V by 8 bases and J by 1 base, and 15 bases separated the two germline ends. The CDR3 runs 15 residues. The germline CDR1 and CDR2 sequences are MNHEY and SMNVEV (reference sequence). CDR3 bases: TGTGCCAGCGTCTCGGCATTGGGAAGCAATCAGCCCCAGCATTTT. This translates into CASVSALGSNQPQHF.

V gene TRBV6-4 combines with J gene TRBJ2-3; D remains unclear. Deletions cut 0 bases from V and 4 bases from J, with 11 bases between. This CDR3 has 15 residues. The germline CDR1 and CDR2 sequences are MRHNA and SNTAGT. DNA for the CDR3: TGTGCCAGCAGTGACTCGGCAAATCGGGCAGATACGCAGTATTTT. It translates to CASSDSANRADTQYF.

J is TRBJ1-2 and V is TRBV9, with 7 bases identical to TRBD1. After removal of 3 bases from V and 3 bases from J, the junction contained 8 bases not matched to a gene. This CDR3 contains 15 residues. From germline, CDR1 is SGDLS and CDR2 YYNGEE. The CDR3 is CASSATGLADYGYTF. In DNA, the CDR3 is TGTGCCAGCAGCGCGACAGGGTTAGCGGACTATGGCTACACCTTC. Based on the CDR3 plus reference TRBV9 and TRBJ1-2, the full variable domain is DSGVTQTPKHLITATGQRVTLRCSPRSGDLSVYWYQQSLDQGLQFLIQYYNGEERAKGNILERFSAQQFPDLHSELNLSSLELGDSALYFCASSATGLADYGYTFGSGTRLTVV.

About this clone: This same CDR3 is encoded by further DNA sequences in the sample. This chain uses TRBV4-1 with TRBJ2-2; D remains ambiguous. Trimming removed 1 base from V and 3 bases from J, with 6 bases in between. Germline V gene lookup returns CDR1 MGHRA and CDR2 YSYEKL. The CDR3 runs 14 residues. The CDR3 nucleotides are TGCGCCAGCAGCCAAGGGCAGTACACCGGGGAGCTGTTTTTT. Its protein is CASSQGQYTGELFF.

The V gene is TRBV27, the J gene TRBJ2-1; 9 bases are shared with TRBD1. CDR1 MNHEY and CDR2 SMNVEV come from the germline V gene (reference sequence). J gave up 4 bases and V 1 base, and 11 bases lay outside the gene matches. The CDR3 sequence is 18 residues long. The CDR3 DNA sequence: TGTGCCAGCAGTTTATTTTCCGGGACAGGGATGGTTTACAATGAGCAGTTCTTC. Translation gives CASSLFSGTGMVYNEQFF.

The rearrangement uses TRBV18 and TRBJ2-7, with TRBD1 matching 7 bases. The CDR3 spans 16 residues. CDR1 and CDR2 from the germline V gene are KGHSH and LQKENI. Unmatched junction bases numbered 11, after V lost 5 bases and J lost 1 base. The chain's CDR3 is CASSEPTTGKSYEQYF. CDR3 DNA sequence: TGTGCCAGCTCAGAACCCACGACAGGGAAGTCCTACGAGCAGTACTTC.

V usage is TRBV27 and J usage is TRBJ2-3; no clear D gene. The germline gives CDR1 MNHEY, CDR2 SMNVEV (reference sequence). The CDR3 length is 15 residues. Trimming pared 2 bases from V and 4 bases from J, leaving 13 bases between. This CDR3 reads CASSLRLRWADTQYF. The CDR3 region has the DNA TGTGCCAGCAGTTTACGGCTCCGATGGGCAGATACGCAGTATTTT.

This chain joins TRBV11-2 and TRBJ2-7; the match to TRBD2 covers 8 bases. There are 15 residues in the CDR3. CDR1 and CDR2 (germline): SGHAT, FQNNGV. The J segment lost 4 bases and the V segment lost 4 bases, leaving 9 bases of the junction unmatched. The CDR3 DNA follows: TGTGCCAGCAGCTCCCCGGGTAGCGGGACATACGAGCAGTACTTC. Translation gives CASSSPGSGTYEQYF.

V usage is TRBV5-1 and J usage is TRBJ2-7; perhaps TRBD2 as D (6 bases). The CDR3 sequence is 16 residues long. Looked up from germline, CDR1 is SGHRS and CDR2 is YFSETQ. V gave up 5 bases and J gave up 2 bases, with 20 bases separating them. CDR3 amino acids: CASSFTSGFPTYEQYF. CDR3 nucleotide sequence: TGCGCCAGCAGTTTCACCAGCGGGTTCCCTACCTACGAGCAGTACTTC.

The chain couples TRBV27 to TRBJ2-2; tentatively, D is TRBD1 or TRBD2 (5 bases each). The CDR3 sequence is 18 residues long. V shed 8 bases and J shed 1 base, with 23 bases lying between them. Germline CDR1 is MNHEY and CDR2 is SMNVEV (reference sequence). CDR3: CASGIRDGLGKNTGELFF. Written as DNA, the CDR3 is TGTGCCAGCGGCATCCGGGACGGGCTGGGGAAGAACACCGGGGAGCTGTTTTTT.

The V and J genes are TRBV13 and TRBJ2-1; D not resolved. Deletions cut 3 bases from V and 5 bases from J, with 14 bases between. The CDR3 runs 15 residues. Germline V gives CDR1 PRHDT, CDR2 FYEKMQ (reference sequence). Written as DNA, the CDR3 is TGTGCCAGCAGCTTTGAGCGAGGAGCTGACAATGAGCAGTTCTTC. It is translated as CASSFERGADNEQFF.

The chain uses TRBV9 and TRBJ2-1; 7 bases match TRBD2. Germline V lookup: CDR1 SGDLS, CDR2 YYNGEE. This CDR3 has 13 residues. V lost 0 bases, J lost 10 bases, and 4 bases stayed unmatched. The CDR3 DNA follows: TGTGCCAGCAGCGTAGTCAGTAGCGGGGAGCAGTTCTTC. It codes for CASSVVSSGEQFF.

The V call is TRBV2, the J call TRBJ2-7; tentative D call: TRBD2 (6 bases). There are 16 residues in the CDR3. V was trimmed by 1 base and J by 6 bases, leaving 19 bases between them. Germline loops: CDR1 SNHLY, CDR2 FYNNEI. CDR3 loop: CASSEDSGEFYVEQYF. The CDR3 region has the DNA TGTGCCAGCAGTGAAGATTCGGGGGAATTCTACGTCGAGCAGTACTTC. Full variable domain (rest looked up from reference TRBV2 and TRBJ2-7): EPEVTQTPSHQVTQMGQEVILRCVPISNHLYFYWYRQILGQKVEFLVSFYNNEISEKSEIFDDQFSVERPDGSNFTLKIRSTKLEDSAMYFCASSEDSGEFYVEQYFGPGTRLTVT.

V usage is TRBV29-1 and J usage is TRBJ2-6; D not certain. V lost 4 bases to trimming and J lost 2 bases, with 3 bases between them. Germline-derived CDR1 and CDR2 are SQVTM and ANQGSEA. There are 12 residues in the CDR3. The CDR3 loop reads CSVVAGANVLTF. The CDR3 region has the DNA TGCAGCGTTGTTGCTGGGGCCAACGTCCTGACTTTC.

The chain recombines TRBV28 with TRBJ1-1, with 10 bases aligning to TRBD1. V lost 4 bases, J lost 5 bases, and 16 bases stayed unmatched. The CDR3 extends over 18 amino acids. Germline V gene sequence: CDR1 MDHEN, CDR2 SYDVKM. The CDR3 protein is CASSSYRDRGPKGTEAFF. CDR3 coding DNA: TGTGCCAGCAGTTCCTACCGAGACAGGGGGCCTAAGGGAACTGAAGCTTTCTTT.